This T cell receptor beta chain was sequenced for a study of shared clonotypes between healthy human individuals. CD8 cells classed as naive were CD45RO-negative and positively selected for CCR7, excluding terminally differentiated effector memory CD45RA+ cells. The repertoire was sequenced with immunoSEQ multiplex PCR; TCRdb's copy has only in-frame clones and lacks some. The table shows hundreds of thousands of clones, with approximately 96% occurring only once. The V gene lost 7 bases and the J gene lost 7 bases, with 13 bases spanning the gap. Germline V lookup: CDR1 SQVTM, CDR2 ANQGSEA. The CDR3 is 12 residues long.

The receptor comes from a woman aged 25 to 39 in good health. The specimen was naive CD8+ T cells sorted from blood. V and J are TRBV29-1 and TRBJ2-2; D remains unclear. The CDR3 loop is CSAPSEHGELFF. The CDR3 DNA reads TGCAGCGCCCCGTCGGAGCACGGGGAGCTGTTTTTT.